This is a list of T cell receptor beta chains from one sample in a study of blood T cell repertoires in COVID-19. Clones were sequenced by immunoSEQ multiplex PCR, and TCRdb holds only the in-frame ones, with some missing. This sample has some 300,000 clones; 89% occur once, and the top ten carry about 9.9%. The sample was PBMCs or T cells enriched from blood (not recorded which). The source of these receptors is a woman aged 40 to 50 who had recovered from COVID-19. Each CDR3 is given without its conserved first and last residue. Each record gives: CDR3 length, J gene, clone size, V gene, CDR3 protein. Not every row has a clone size; where given, it reads once, few, many or a size class.

cdr3_length: 16
j_call: TRBJ1-3
clone_size: -
v_call: TRBV9
cdr3_aa: ASSVSLGENFSGNTIY

cdr3_length: 13
j_call: TRBJ2-1
clone_size: -
v_call: TRBV5-1
cdr3_aa: ASSRDRAANNEQF

cdr3_length: 13
j_call: TRBJ1-1
clone_size: once
v_call: TRBV2
cdr3_aa: ASSEADRVNTEAF

cdr3_length: 11
j_call: TRBJ2-7
clone_size: once
v_call: TRBV12-3/TRBV12-4
cdr3_aa: ASRRETLDEQY

cdr3_length: 14
j_call: TRBJ2-5
clone_size: -
v_call: TRBV11-3
cdr3_aa: ASSLTSGRVKETQY

cdr3_length: 14
j_call: TRBJ2-7
clone_size: -
v_call: TRBV7-2
cdr3_aa: ASSPRTSGSSYEQY

cdr3_length: 14
j_call: TRBJ1-3
clone_size: -
v_call: TRBV10-3
cdr3_aa: AISDRTGNSGNTIY

cdr3_length: 15
j_call: TRBJ2-1
clone_size: -
v_call: TRBV27
cdr3_aa: ASSFAPSGSLWNEQF

cdr3_length: 10
j_call: TRBJ1-2
clone_size: -
v_call: TRBV5-4
cdr3_aa: ASSLNHRYYT

cdr3_length: 11
j_call: TRBJ1-2
clone_size: -
v_call: TRBV12-3/TRBV12-4
cdr3_aa: ASSPPGGSVYT

cdr3_length: 13
j_call: TRBJ1-5
clone_size: -
v_call: TRBV19
cdr3_aa: ASSIAGQGVWPQH

cdr3_length: 12
j_call: TRBJ2-7
clone_size: -
v_call: TRBV6-5
cdr3_aa: ASSYDRATYEQY

cdr3_length: 12
j_call: TRBJ2-3
clone_size: once
v_call: TRBV6-6
cdr3_aa: ASNVRTSGSDYH

cdr3_length: 11
j_call: TRBJ2-1
clone_size: -
v_call: TRBV11-2
cdr3_aa: ASTETVYNEQF

cdr3_length: 11
j_call: TRBJ2-2
clone_size: -
v_call: TRBV9
cdr3_aa: ASARVNTGELF

cdr3_length: 11
j_call: TRBJ2-5
clone_size: -
v_call: TRBV30
cdr3_aa: AWKIAGAETQY

cdr3_length: 13
j_call: TRBJ1-4
clone_size: -
v_call: TRBV19
cdr3_aa: ASSTGQSTNEKLF

cdr3_length: 14
j_call: TRBJ1-1
clone_size: -
v_call: TRBV4-2
cdr3_aa: ASSQEVGRGATEAF

cdr3_length: 12
j_call: TRBJ1-2
clone_size: -
v_call: TRBV3-1/TRBV3-2
cdr3_aa: ASSQDARAGGYT

cdr3_length: 12
j_call: TRBJ1-1
clone_size: -
v_call: TRBV27
cdr3_aa: ASRGMGGLSEAF

cdr3_length: 17
j_call: TRBJ2-5
clone_size: -
v_call: TRBV4-2
cdr3_aa: ASSQDREIGLAGKETQY

cdr3_length: 12
j_call: TRBJ1-2
clone_size: -
v_call: TRBV29-1
cdr3_aa: SVEVQQGVYGYT

cdr3_length: 14
j_call: TRBJ2-1
clone_size: -
v_call: TRBV11-3
cdr3_aa: ASSYDSVGGYNEQF

cdr3_length: 13
j_call: TRBJ2-7
clone_size: -
v_call: TRBV6-5
cdr3_aa: ASSLAPGPRYEQY

cdr3_length: 14
j_call: TRBJ1-1
clone_size: -
v_call: TRBV30
cdr3_aa: AWRGFLRGGNTEAF

cdr3_length: 11
j_call: TRBJ1-1
clone_size: -
v_call: TRBV11-1
cdr3_aa: ASSLSRVTEAF

cdr3_length: 13
j_call: TRBJ2-5
clone_size: -
v_call: TRBV28
cdr3_aa: ASISAVGAQETQY

cdr3_length: 12
j_call: TRBJ1-2
clone_size: -
v_call: TRBV5-1
cdr3_aa: ASSFPGDNYGYT

cdr3_length: 13
j_call: TRBJ1-2
clone_size: -
v_call: TRBV7-2
cdr3_aa: ASTLGGQGLYGYT

cdr3_length: 10
j_call: TRBJ2-7
clone_size: -
v_call: TRBV5-4
cdr3_aa: ASSPRGYEQY

cdr3_length: 16
j_call: TRBJ2-1
clone_size: once
v_call: TRBV13
cdr3_aa: ASSLRGFISNSYNEQF

cdr3_length: 13
j_call: TRBJ1-2
clone_size: -
v_call: TRBV5-1
cdr3_aa: ASSPTGRAPYGYT

cdr3_length: 13
j_call: TRBJ1-2
clone_size: -
v_call: TRBV10-3
cdr3_aa: AISGGGTANYGYT

cdr3_length: 15
j_call: TRBJ2-3
clone_size: -
v_call: TRBV7-8
cdr3_aa: ASSLFITGSPTDTQY